This TCR beta chain was retrieved from a study of shared T cell receptors in the human thymus. Some clones are missing from TCRdb's copy, which holds only in-frame ones; the method was immunoSEQ multiplex PCR. The sample lists approximately 760,000 clones; 70% to 90% were seen once. This same sample was also part of a study on human thymus T cells. That work contributes: Corrective heart surgery yielded the resections from which the thymus tissue came. Highly overlapping thymic repertoires among unrelated individuals were reported in related research.

Sequences were obtained from thymocytes. The sequence came from a girl under three years old with a congenital heart defect.

The CDR3 DNA sequence: TGTGCCAGCAGTGGACAGGGCCCGGTTGGCACTGAAGCTTTCTTT. The encoded protein is CASSGQGPVGTEAFF. This chain connects TRBV2 to TRBJ1-1; 7 bases match TRBD1. Trimming cost V 4 bases and J 4 bases; bases outside gene matches: 9. Germline CDR1 is SNHLY and CDR2 is FYNNEI. The CDR3 runs to 15 residues.